This T cell receptor (beta chain) was retrieved from a study of T cells after yellow fever vaccination. Whole-study findings and limits: Repertoires obtained by FACS sorting could include abundant clonotypes that entered as contaminants from the bulk population. Post-booster samples contained most primary-vaccination clones (approximately 95% CD4, around 88% CD8).

Generation of TCR cDNA used 5'RACE template switching (which added a universal primer site and UMIs). MiXCR, run by TCRdb on the 5' RACE reads, gives a single entry per CDR3 protein. Seen here are around 340,000 distinct CDR3 sequences, 8.7% observed once, and the top ten hold approximately 19%. This clonotype was seen a handful of times. Antigen specificity is unknown. This clonotype was obtained from a man aged 18 to 29 who received the YFV17D yellow fever vaccine. The specimen was PBMCs, collected on the day of the first yellow fever vaccination.

The CDR3 nucleotides read TGCAGTGCCCCCTCCCCCACTAGCGGGGAAGATACGCAGTATTTT. Translating it yields CSAPSPTSGEDTQYF. The J gene is TRBJ2-3, the V gene TRBV20-1; 10 bases map to TRBD2. Germline lookup yields CDR1 DFQATT and CDR2 SNEGSKA (reference sequence). This CDR3 is built from 15 residues. With 6 bases clipped from V and 5 bases from J, the junction kept 11 bases outside the gene matches.